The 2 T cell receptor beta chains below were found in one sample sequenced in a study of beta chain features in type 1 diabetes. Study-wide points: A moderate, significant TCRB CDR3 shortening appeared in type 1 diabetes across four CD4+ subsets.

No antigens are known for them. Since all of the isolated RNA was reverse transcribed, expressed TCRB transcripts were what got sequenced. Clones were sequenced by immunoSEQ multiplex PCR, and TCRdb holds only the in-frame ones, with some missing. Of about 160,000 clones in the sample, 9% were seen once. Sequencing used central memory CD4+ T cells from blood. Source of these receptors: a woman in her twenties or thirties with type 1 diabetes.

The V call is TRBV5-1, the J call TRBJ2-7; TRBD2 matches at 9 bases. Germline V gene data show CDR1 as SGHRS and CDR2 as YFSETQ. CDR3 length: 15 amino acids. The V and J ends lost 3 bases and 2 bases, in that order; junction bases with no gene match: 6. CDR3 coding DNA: TGCGCCAGCAGCTATACTAGCGGGCCTACCTACGAGCAGTACTTC. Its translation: CASSYTSGPTYEQYF.

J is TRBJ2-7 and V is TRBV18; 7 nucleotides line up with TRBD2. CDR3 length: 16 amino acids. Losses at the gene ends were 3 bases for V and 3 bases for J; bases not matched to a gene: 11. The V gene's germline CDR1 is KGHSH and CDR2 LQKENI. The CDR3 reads CASSPGRTSEGYEQYF. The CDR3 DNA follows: TGTGCCAGCTCACCCGGGAGAACTAGCGAGGGCTACGAGCAGTACTTC.